These T cell receptor beta chains were read from a single sample in a study of neurological immune-mediated disorders. TCRdb processed the 5' RACE reads anew with MiXCR; each CDR3 protein has one entry. This table has about 46,000 distinct CDR3 sequences, 2.5% to 3.5% appearing once. The sequenced sample was PBMCs. The receptors stem from a woman in her 50s with multiple sclerosis. Both conserved end residues are part of each CDR3. A D gene is named only where the DNA matches it firmly. Expanded clones are given a class, and other clones once, few, many or no size at all.

clone size: many; V gene: TRBV4-2; D gene: TRBD1; J gene: TRBJ1-1; CDR3 DNA: TGTGCCAGCAGCGATACCGGGACAGGGTCTTCGGAAGCTTTCTTT; CDR3 protein: CASSDTGTGSSEAFF
clone size: .; V gene: TRBV19; D gene: TRBD1; J gene: TRBJ1-1; CDR3 DNA: TGTGCCAGCAGGACAGGGGGTAAAGCTTTCTTT; CDR3 protein: CASRTGGKAFF
clone size: many; V gene: TRBV20-1; D gene: TRBD2; J gene: TRBJ2-3; CDR3 DNA: TGCAGTGCTAGAGATCCTAGCGGTGGTAGCACAGATACGCAGTATTTT; CDR3 protein: CSARDPSGGSTDTQYF
clone size: many; V gene: TRBV19; D gene: .; J gene: TRBJ2-1; CDR3 DNA: TGTGCCAGTAGTAGTAGCGGAAGCTCCTACAATGAGCAGTTCTTC; CDR3 protein: CASSSSGSSYNEQFF
clone size: .; V gene: TRBV7-2; D gene: TRBD1; J gene: TRBJ2-1; CDR3 DNA: TGTGCCAGTGGCGGGACAGGGAACTTCTATGAGCAGTTCTTC; CDR3 protein: CASGGTGNFYEQFF
clone size: many; V gene: TRBV7-2; D gene: .; J gene: TRBJ2-7; CDR3 DNA: TGTGCCAGCAGGCAGACGGGCCCTTCCTACGAGCAGTACTTC; CDR3 protein: CASRQTGPSYEQYF
clone size: many; V gene: TRBV5-1; D gene: .; J gene: TRBJ2-3; CDR3 DNA: TGCGCCAGCAGCCAGGACACCCTCACAGATACGCAGTATTTT; CDR3 protein: CASSQDTLTDTQYF
clone size: many; V gene: TRBV5-1; D gene: TRBD1; J gene: TRBJ1-2; CDR3 DNA: TGCGCCAGCAGCCCAGAAGGTCCACCGACAGGGGGCGATGGCTACACCTTC; CDR3 protein: CASSPEGPPTGGDGYTF
clone size: many; V gene: TRBV6-1; D gene: .; J gene: TRBJ1-4; CDR3 DNA: TGTGCCAGCAGTACCGTTCGGGGAGAAAAACTGTTTTTT; CDR3 protein: CASSTVRGEKLFF
clone size: many; V gene: TRBV20-1; D gene: .; J gene: TRBJ2-3; CDR3 DNA: TGCAGTGCCCCGGACAGTCCCACAGATACGCAGTATTTT; CDR3 protein: CSAPDSPTDTQYF
clone size: many; V gene: TRBV20-1; D gene: .; J gene: TRBJ2-1; CDR3 DNA: TGCAGTGCTAGAGATCCAGATGAGCAGTTCTTC; CDR3 protein: CSARDPDEQFF
clone size: .; V gene: TRBV12-3/TRBV12-4; D gene: .; J gene: TRBJ1-1; CDR3 DNA: TGTGCCAGCAGTTTTCTTGGAGGGGACCTTAAAGCTTTCTTT; CDR3 protein: CASSFLGGDLKAFF
clone size: many; V gene: TRBV7-9; D gene: .; J gene: TRBJ1-6; CDR3 DNA: TGTGCCAGCAGCCCGAAAGGGGGTAATTCACCCCTCCACTTT; CDR3 protein: CASSPKGGNSPLHF
clone size: many; V gene: TRBV20-1; D gene: .; J gene: TRBJ2-5; CDR3 DNA: TGCAGTGCTGAGGTTCCGGGGGAAGGGGAGACCCAGTACTTC; CDR3 protein: CSAEVPGEGETQYF
clone size: many; V gene: TRBV20-1; D gene: .; J gene: TRBJ2-1; CDR3 DNA: TGCAGTGTAACGAGTCGGCAGGGAGGCTACAATGAGCAGTTCTTC; CDR3 protein: CSVTSRQGGYNEQFF
clone size: many; V gene: TRBV6-1; D gene: TRBD1; J gene: TRBJ2-5; CDR3 DNA: TGTGCCAGCAGGAAAAGGGCCGGGACAGGGAATATCCAAGAGACCCAGTACTTC; CDR3 protein: CASRKRAGTGNIQETQYF
clone size: many; V gene: TRBV27; D gene: .; J gene: TRBJ2-1; CDR3 DNA: TGTGCCAGCAGACTAATCTCGGGTAGCAATGAGCAGTTCTTC; CDR3 protein: CASRLISGSNEQFF
clone size: many; V gene: TRBV4-1; D gene: .; J gene: TRBJ1-1; CDR3 DNA: TGCGCCAGCAGCCAAGATGGGGGGAACTCGGACATGAACACTGAAGCTTTCTTT; CDR3 protein: CASSQDGGNSDMNTEAFF
clone size: many; V gene: TRBV20-1; D gene: TRBD2; J gene: TRBJ2-3; CDR3 DNA: TGCAGTGCATCCCTGGGCGGAATAGCGGGGCTCACAGATACGCAGTATTTT; CDR3 protein: CSASLGGIAGLTDTQYF
clone size: many; V gene: TRBV11-2; D gene: TRBD1; J gene: TRBJ1-6; CDR3 DNA: TGTGCCAGCAGCTCAGTCAGGGGGCGCGGGTCACCCCTCCACTTT; CDR3 protein: CASSSVRGRGSPLHF
clone size: many; V gene: TRBV5-1; D gene: .; J gene: TRBJ1-6; CDR3 DNA: TGCGCCAGCAGCCTATCCCAGGGCCCTCGGAGACCCCTCCACTTT; CDR3 protein: CASSLSQGPRRPLHF
clone size: many; V gene: TRBV20-1; D gene: .; J gene: TRBJ1-2; CDR3 DNA: TGCAGTGCTAGAGATCAATGGGGGCCCTATGGCTACACCTTC; CDR3 protein: CSARDQWGPYGYTF
clone size: many; V gene: TRBV10-2; D gene: TRBD2; J gene: TRBJ2-3; CDR3 DNA: TGCGCCAGCAGTTCCAGGCGGGAGTTGCCAGATACGCAGTATTTT; CDR3 protein: CASSSRRELPDTQYF